Described below is a single T cell receptor (beta chain) sequence and its context. The sample comes from a study of blood T cell repertoires in COVID-19. Study at large: Samples of COVID-19 (acute and convalescent) were obtained from the United States, Italy and Spain. Sources were T cells, B-cell-depleted T cells, or PBMCs; the material itself was cDNA or gDNA.

Authors' analysis steps: Amplification of reference gene primers was used by the study to estimate nucleated cell counts. Profiled with immunoSEQ multiplex PCR; TCRdb holds only in-frame clones, not every one. V and J calls plus clone size are reproduced from that table; the DNA served to infer D and trimming. This sample has 250,000 or so clones, with about nine tenths found just once. The V and J ends lost 5 bases and 7 bases, in that order; junction bases with no gene match: 7. In germline, CDR1 is SGHTA, CDR2 FQGNSA. This CDR3 has 14 residues. Seattle-derived patients entered the study during active infection and were followed longitudinally.

The rearrangement joins TRBV7-2 to TRBJ1-2, with TRBD1 matching 10 bases. The specimen was peripheral blood. The receptor's source is a man between 25 and 39 years old with COVID-19, enrolled during active disease. The CDR3 reads CASSPMTGGSGYTF. The CDR3 DNA reads as TGTGCCAGCAGCCCGATGACAGGGGGCTCTGGCTACACCTTC. Looking up the rest from reference TRBV7-2 and TRBJ1-2 gives the full variable domain: GAGVSQSPSNKVTEKGKDVELRCDPISGHTALYWYRQSLGQGLEFLIYFQGNSAPDKSGLPSDRFSAERTGGSVSTLTIQRTQQEDSAVYLCASSPMTGGSGYTFGSGTRLTVV.